This entry describes one TCR beta chain. Antigen unknown. The CDR3 totals 19 residues. Germline CDR1 reads SGDLS; CDR2 reads YYNGEE. V lost 3 bases, J lost 4 bases, and 28 bases lay in between. This entry is derived from a study of lymphopenia after photon versus proton radiotherapy. Produced via immunoSEQ multiplex PCR; TCRdb's table is partial and in-frame only. The sample lists roughly 40,000 clones, about 86% occurring once. Study findings and constraints: Relative stability marked proton patients; photon patients lost diversity and naive cells. Post-nadir diversity loss with photons came from oligoclonal expansion, particularly CD8+ Temra cells. A bigger post-nadir fall in TCR diversity correlated inversely with survival time in deceased patients. Authors raise, but do not show, better survival with proton therapy.

The sequence came from a woman in her sixties or seventies with pancreatic cancer. Some clones in this sample may be carry-over from other donors' samples. Sequenced here: peripheral blood, sampled from a patient treated with proton-based radiotherapy. The rearrangement uses TRBV9 and TRBJ2-5, with TRBD2 as a possible D gene (6 bases). The CDR3 reads CASSDNPPGLRLGLETQYF. CDR3 bases: TGTGCCAGCAGCGATAATCCCCCGGGACTTCGGTTGGGATTAGAGACCCAGTACTTC.